The entry below describes one TCR beta chain. The antigen is not known. This table comes from immunoSEQ multiplex PCR, and its TCRdb copy is limited to in-frame clones, with some not included. The sample has hundreds of thousands of clones; about nine tenths are singletons. The sample is drawn from a study of Ad26.COV2.S vaccination and SARS-CoV-2 variants. The wider study: Trial arm assignment for the donor was COV1001 Ad26.COV2.S. Once, or twice with 56 days between doses, Ad26.COV2.S was given intramuscularly. Overall study results and limits: Spike-specific TCR breadth in vaccine recipients exceeded that seen in placebo recipients.

The treatment is: roughly 19 received Ad26.COV2.S at low or high dose, single or two shots; 5 received placebo; per-sample allocation not given. Specimens were obtained on day 63 following the first vaccine or placebo injection. An adult of 18-55 years in Boston served as donor. V was cut by 1 base and J by 6 bases, with 7 bases left in between. Looked up from germline, CDR1 is SGHKS and CDR2 is YYEKEE (reference sequence). CDR3 length equals 12 residues. This TCR came from a person between 18 and 60 years old who received the Ad26.COV2.S COVID-19 vaccine or a placebo. The chain couples TRBV5-5 to TRBJ1-2; D possibly corresponds to TRBD1 (6 bases). Sequences were derived from peripheral blood, sampled in a trial of Ad26.COV2.S vaccine versus placebo. CDR3 sequence reads: CASSLTGNGYTF. In DNA form, the CDR3 reads TGTGCCAGCAGCTTGACAGGGAATGGCTACACCTTC.